The text below deals with one TCR beta chain. In the study's own analysis: Researchers report that nucleated cell counts were estimated from reference gene primer amplification. The repertoire was sequenced with immunoSEQ multiplex PCR; TCRdb's copy has only in-frame clones and lacks some. The V and J calls and clone size are taken from that table; D and trimming were inferred from the DNA. The sample shows around 200,000 clones, around 84% of them seen only once. The data are from a study of blood T cell repertoires in COVID-19. Study overall: Material from acute and convalescent COVID-19 was sourced from the United States, Italy and Spain.

The CDR3 has 12 residues. CDR1 and CDR2 (germline): MDHEN, SYDVKM. Trimming shortened V by 2 bases and J by 4 bases, and 6 bases separated the two germline ends. The chain has TRBV28 and TRBJ2-7; D is possibly TRBD1 (5 bases). The TCR originated in a woman of 80 years or more with active or convalescent COVID-19. Source material: peripheral blood. The CDR3: CASSLRQYEQYF. The CDR3, as DNA: TGTGCCAGCAGTTTAAGACAGTACGAGCAGTACTTC. Looking up the rest from reference TRBV28 and TRBJ2-7 gives the full variable domain: DVKVTQSSRYLVKRTGEKVFLECVQDMDHENMFWYRQDPGLGLRLIYFSYDVKMKEKGDIPEGYSVSREKKERFSLILESASTNQTSMYLCASSLRQYEQYFGPGTRLTVT.